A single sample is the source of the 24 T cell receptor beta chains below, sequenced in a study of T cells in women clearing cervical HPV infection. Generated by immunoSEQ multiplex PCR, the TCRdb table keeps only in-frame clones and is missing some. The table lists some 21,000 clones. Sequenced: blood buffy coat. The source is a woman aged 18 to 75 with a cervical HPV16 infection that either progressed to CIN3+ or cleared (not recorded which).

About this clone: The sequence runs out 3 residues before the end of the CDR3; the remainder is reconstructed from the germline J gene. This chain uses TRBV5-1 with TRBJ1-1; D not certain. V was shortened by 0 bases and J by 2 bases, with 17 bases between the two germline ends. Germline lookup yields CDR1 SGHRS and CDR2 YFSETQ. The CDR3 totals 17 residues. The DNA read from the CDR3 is TGCGCCAGCAGCTTGGAACTAAATACCTTTACTAACACTGAA. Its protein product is CASSLELNTFTNTE. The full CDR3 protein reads CASSLELNTFTNTEAFF. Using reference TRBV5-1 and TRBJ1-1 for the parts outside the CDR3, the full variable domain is KAGVTQTPRYLIKTRGQQVTLSCSPISGHRSVSWYQQTPGQGLQFLFEYFSETQRNKGNFPGRFSGRQFSNSRSEMNVSTLELGDSALYLCASSLELNTFTNTEAFFGQGTRLTVV.

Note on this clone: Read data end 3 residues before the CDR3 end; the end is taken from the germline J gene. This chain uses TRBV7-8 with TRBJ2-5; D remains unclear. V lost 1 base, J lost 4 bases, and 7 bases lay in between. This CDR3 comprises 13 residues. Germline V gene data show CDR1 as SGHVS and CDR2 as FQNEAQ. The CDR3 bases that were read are TGTGCCAGCAGCTTAGGGCCCCGAGAGACC. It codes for CASSLGPRET. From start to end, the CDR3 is CASSLGPRETQYF.

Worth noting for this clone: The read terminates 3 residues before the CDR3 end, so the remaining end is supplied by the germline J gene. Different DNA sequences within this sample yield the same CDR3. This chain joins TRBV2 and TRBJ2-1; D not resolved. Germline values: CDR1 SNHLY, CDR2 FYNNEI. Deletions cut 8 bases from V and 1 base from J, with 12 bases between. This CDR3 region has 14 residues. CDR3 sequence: CASLTSRSYNEQFF. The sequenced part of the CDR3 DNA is TGTGCCAGCTTAACATCTAGGTCCTACAATGAG.

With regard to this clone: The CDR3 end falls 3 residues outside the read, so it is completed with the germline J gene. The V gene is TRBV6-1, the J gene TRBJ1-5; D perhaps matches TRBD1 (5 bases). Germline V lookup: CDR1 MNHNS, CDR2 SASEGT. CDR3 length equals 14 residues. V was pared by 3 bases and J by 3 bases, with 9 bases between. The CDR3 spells CASSEQGANQPQHF. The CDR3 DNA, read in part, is TGTGCCAGCAGTGAGCAGGGAGCCAATCAGCCC.

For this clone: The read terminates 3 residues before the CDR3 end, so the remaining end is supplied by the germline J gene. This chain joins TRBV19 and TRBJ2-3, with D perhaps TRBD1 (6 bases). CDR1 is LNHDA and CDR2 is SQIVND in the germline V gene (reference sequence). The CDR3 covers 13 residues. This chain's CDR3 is CAGGRDKNQPQYF. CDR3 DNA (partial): TGTGCCGGAGGCCGGGACAAAAATCAGCCG.

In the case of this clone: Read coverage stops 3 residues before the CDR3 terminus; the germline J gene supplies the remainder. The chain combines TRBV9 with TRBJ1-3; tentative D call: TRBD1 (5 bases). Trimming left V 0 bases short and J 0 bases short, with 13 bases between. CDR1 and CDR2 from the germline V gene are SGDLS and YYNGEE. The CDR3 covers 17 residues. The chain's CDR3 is CASSVGRDRVSGNTIYF. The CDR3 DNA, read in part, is TGTGCCAGCAGCGTAGGCCGTGACAGAGTCTCTGGAAACACC.

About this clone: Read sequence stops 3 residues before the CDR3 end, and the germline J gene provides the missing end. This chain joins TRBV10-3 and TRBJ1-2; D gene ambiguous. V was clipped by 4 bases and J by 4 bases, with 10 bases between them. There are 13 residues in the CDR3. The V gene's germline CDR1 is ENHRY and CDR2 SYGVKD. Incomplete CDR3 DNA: TGTGCCATCAGTGTCAGGAGGCCCTATGGC. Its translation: CAISVRRPYG. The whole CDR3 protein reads CAISVRRPYGYTF.

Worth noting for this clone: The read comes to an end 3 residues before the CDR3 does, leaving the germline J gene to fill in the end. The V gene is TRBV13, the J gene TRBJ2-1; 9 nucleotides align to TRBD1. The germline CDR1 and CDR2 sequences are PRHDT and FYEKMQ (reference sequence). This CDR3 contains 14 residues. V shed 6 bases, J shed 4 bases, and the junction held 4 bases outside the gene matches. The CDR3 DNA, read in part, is TGTGCCAGCAGTGTGACAGGGGGGTACAATGAG. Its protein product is CASSVTGGYNE. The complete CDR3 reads CASSVTGGYNEQFF. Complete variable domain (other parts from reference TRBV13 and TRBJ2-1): AAGVIQSPRHLIKEKRETATLKCYPIPRHDTVYWYQQGPGQDPQFLISFYEKMQSDKGSIPDRFSAQQFSDYHSELNMSSLELGDSALYFCASSVTGGYNEQFFGPGTRLTVL.

The DNA read from the CDR3 is TGTGCCAGCTCCCCTCTCAGGAGGGGGTCTGATCAGCCG. Translation: CASSPLRRGSDQP. The full CDR3 is CASSPLRRGSDQPQYF. The V and J genes are TRBV18 and TRBJ2-3; D possibly uses TRBD1 or TRBD2 (6 bases each). Coverage ceases 3 residues before the CDR3 finishes, and the germline J gene fills in the end. This CDR3 comprises 16 residues. The germline gives CDR1 KGHSH, CDR2 LQKENI.

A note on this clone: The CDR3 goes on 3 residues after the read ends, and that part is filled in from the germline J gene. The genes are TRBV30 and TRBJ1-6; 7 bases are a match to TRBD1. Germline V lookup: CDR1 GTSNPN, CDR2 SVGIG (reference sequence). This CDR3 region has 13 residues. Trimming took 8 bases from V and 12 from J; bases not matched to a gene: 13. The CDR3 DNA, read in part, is TGTGCCCAACGACAGGGATGGTCGGGACCC. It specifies CAQRQGWSGP. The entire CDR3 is CAQRQGWSGPLHF.

The CDR3 sequence is CANQRDRQETQYF. The covered CDR3 bases are TGTGCCAACCAAAGGGACAGACAAGAGACC. The V call is TRBV2, the J call TRBJ2-5, with TRBD1 matching over 7 bases. The read finishes 3 residues shy of the CDR3 end, and the germline J gene is used to complete it. The junction had 7 bases not matched to a gene; V was cut back by 10 bases and J by 2 bases. The CDR3 is made up of 13 amino acids. CDR1 and CDR2 from the germline V gene are SNHLY and FYNNEI.

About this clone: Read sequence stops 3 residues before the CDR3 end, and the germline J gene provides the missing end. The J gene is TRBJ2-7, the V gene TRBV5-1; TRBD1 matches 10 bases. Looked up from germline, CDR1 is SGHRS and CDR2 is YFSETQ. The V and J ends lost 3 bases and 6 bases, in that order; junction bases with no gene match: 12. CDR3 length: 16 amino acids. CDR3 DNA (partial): TGCGCCAGCAGCTCTGGGGACAGGGGCTTTCTTCGCGAG. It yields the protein CASSSGDRGFLRE. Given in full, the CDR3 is CASSSGDRGFLREQYF.

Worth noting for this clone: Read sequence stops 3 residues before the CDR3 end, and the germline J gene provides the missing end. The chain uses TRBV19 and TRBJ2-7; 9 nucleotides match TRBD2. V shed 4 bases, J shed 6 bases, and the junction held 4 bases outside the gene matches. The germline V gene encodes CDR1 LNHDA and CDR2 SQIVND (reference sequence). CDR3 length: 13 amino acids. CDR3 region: CASSTSGRSEQYF. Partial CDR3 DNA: TGTGCCAGTAGTACGAGCGGGAGGTCCGAG. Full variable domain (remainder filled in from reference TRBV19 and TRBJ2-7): DGGITQSPKYLFRKEGQNVTLSCEQNLNHDAMYWYRQDPGQGLRLIYYSQIVNDFQKGDIAEGYSVSREKKESFPLTVTSAQKNPTAFYLCASSTSGRSEQYFGPGTRLTVT.

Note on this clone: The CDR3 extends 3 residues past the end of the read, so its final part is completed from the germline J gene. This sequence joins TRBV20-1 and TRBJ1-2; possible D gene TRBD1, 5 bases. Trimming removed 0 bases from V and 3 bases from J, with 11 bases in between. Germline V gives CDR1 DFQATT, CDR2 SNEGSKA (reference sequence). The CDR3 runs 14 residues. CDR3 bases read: TGCAGTGCTAGAGAGGGGGGTTGGGACTATGGC. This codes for CSAREGGWDYG. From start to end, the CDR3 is CSAREGGWDYGYTF.

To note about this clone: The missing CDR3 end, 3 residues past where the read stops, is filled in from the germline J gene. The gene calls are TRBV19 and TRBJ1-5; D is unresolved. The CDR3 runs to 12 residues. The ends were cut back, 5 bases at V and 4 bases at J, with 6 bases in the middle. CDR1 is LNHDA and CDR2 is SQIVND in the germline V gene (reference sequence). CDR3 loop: CASSVANQPQHF. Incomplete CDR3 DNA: TGTGCCAGTAGTGTAGCGAATCAGCCC.

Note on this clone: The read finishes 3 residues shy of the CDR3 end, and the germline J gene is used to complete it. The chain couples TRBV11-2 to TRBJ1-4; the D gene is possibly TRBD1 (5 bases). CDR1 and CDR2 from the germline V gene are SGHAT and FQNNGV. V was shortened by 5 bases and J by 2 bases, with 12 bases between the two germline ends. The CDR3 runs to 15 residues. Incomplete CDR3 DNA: TGTGCCAGCAGCACCGGGGGTACTACTAATGAAAAA. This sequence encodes CASSTGGTTNEK. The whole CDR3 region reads CASSTGGTTNEKLFF.

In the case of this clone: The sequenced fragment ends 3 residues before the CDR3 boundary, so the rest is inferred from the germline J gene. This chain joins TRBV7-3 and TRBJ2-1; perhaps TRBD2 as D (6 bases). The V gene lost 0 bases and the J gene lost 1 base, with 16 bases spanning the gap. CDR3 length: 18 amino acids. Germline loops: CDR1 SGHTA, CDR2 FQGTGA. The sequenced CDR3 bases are TGTGCCAGCAGCTTAACCCCGGGGGAGATTGGTTCCTACAATGAG. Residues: CASSLTPGEIGSYNE. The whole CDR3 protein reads CASSLTPGEIGSYNEQFF.

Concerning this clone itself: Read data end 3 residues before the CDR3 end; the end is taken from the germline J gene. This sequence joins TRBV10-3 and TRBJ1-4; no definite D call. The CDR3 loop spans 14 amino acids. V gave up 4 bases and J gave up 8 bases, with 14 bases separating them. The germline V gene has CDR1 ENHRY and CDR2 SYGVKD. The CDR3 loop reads CAISAKGRDEKLFF. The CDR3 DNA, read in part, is TGTGCCATCAGTGCCAAGGGCCGTGACGAAAAA.

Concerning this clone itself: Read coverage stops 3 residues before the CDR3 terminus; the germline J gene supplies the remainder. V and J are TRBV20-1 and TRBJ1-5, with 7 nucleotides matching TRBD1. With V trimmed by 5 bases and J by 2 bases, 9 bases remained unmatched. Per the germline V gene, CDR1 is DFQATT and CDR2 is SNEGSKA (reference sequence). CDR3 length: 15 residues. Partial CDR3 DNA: TGCAGTGCTCAGAATAACAGGGGCGGCAATCAGCCC. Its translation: CSAQNNRGGNQP. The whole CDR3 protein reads CSAQNNRGGNQPQHF.

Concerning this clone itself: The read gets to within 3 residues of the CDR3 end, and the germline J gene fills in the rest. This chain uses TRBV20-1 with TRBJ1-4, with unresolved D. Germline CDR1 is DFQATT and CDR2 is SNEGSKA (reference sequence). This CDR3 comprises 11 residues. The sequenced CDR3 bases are TGCAGTGCTAGAGATGAACCGGGA. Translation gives CSARDEPG. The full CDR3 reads CSARDEPGLFF.

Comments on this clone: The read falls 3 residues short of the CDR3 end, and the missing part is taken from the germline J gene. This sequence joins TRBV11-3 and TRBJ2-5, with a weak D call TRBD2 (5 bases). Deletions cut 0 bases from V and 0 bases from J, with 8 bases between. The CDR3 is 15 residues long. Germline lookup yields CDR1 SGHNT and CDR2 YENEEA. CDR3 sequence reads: CASSLDSGYQETQYF. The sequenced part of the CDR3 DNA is TGTGCCAGCAGCTTAGACAGCGGATACCAAGAGACC.

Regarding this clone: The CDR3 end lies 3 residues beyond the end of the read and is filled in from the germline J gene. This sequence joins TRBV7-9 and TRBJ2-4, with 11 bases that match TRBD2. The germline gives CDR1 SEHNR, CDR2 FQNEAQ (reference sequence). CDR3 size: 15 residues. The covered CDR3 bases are TGTGCCAGCAGTTATAGCGGGGGGGCTTCCCAAATT. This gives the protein CASSYSGGASQI. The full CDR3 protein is CASSYSGGASQIQYF. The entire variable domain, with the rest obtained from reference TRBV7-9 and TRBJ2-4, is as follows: DTGVSQNPRHKITKRGQNVTFRCDPISEHNRLYWYRQTLGQGPEFLTYFQNEAQLEKSRLLSDRFSAERPKGSFSTLEIQRTEQGDSAMYLCASSYSGGASQIQYFGAGTRLSVL.

The chain's CDR3 is CASSLLGGRQETQYF. Partial CDR3 DNA: TGTGCCAGCAGCTTATTGGGGGGGAGACAAGAGACC. This chain joins TRBV7-3 and TRBJ2-5; 7 bases align to TRBD2. The CDR3 end is not reached by the read, which stops 3 residues before it; the germline J gene fills it in. The CDR3 has 15 amino acids. Trimming cost V 2 bases and J 2 bases; bases outside gene matches: 5. Germline lookup yields CDR1 SGHTA and CDR2 FQGTGA.

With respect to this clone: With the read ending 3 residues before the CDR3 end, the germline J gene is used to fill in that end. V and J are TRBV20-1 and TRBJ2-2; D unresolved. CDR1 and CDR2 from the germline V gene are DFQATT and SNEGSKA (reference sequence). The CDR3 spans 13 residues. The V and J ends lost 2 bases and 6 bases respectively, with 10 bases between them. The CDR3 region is CSARKGPPGELFF. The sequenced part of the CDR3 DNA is TGCAGTGCTAGAAAAGGGCCTCCCGGGGAG.